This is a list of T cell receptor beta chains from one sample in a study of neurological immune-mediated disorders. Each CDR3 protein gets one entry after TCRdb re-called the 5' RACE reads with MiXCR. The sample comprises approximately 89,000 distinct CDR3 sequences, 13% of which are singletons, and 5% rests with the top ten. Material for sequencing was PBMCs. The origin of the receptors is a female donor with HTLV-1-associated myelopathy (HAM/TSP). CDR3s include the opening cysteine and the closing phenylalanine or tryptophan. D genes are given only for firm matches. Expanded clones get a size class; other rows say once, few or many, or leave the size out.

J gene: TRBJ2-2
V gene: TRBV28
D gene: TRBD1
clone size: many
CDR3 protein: CASSLTTHLTGVGNTGELFF
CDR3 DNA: TGTGCCAGCAGTCTTACCACACACCTGACAGGGGTTGGAAACACCGGGGAGCTGTTTTTT

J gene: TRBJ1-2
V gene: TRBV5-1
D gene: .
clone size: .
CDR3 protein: CASSLPSGELGYTF
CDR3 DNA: TGCGCCAGCAGCTTGCCGTCCGGGGAACTTGGCTACACCTTC

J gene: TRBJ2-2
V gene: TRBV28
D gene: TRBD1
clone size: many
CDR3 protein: CASSLTGLNTGELFF
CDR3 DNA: TGTGCCAGCAGTTTGACAGGGTTGAACACCGGGGAGCTGTTTTTT

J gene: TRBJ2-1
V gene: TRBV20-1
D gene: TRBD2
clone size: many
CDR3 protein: CSAGTSGGAKQFF
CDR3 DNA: TGCAGTGCCGGGACTAGCGGGGGGGCCAAGCAGTTCTTC

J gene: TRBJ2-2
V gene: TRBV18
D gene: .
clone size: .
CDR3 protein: CASSPRDGAGELFF
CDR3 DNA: TGTGCCAGCTCACCACGAGATGGGGCCGGGGAGCTGTTTTTT

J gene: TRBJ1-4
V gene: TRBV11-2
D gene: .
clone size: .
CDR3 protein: CASSFRVGSREKLFF
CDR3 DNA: TGTGCCAGCAGCTTCCGAGTAGGGAGTCGGGAAAAACTGTTTTTT

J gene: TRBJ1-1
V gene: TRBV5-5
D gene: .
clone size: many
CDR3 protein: CASSLMGAETEAFF
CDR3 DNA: TGTGCCAGCAGCTTGATGGGGGCTGAAACTGAAGCTTTCTTT

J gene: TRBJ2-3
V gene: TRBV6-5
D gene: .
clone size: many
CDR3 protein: CASSKRDTQYF
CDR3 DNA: TGTGCCAGCAGTAAAAGGGATACGCAGTATTTT

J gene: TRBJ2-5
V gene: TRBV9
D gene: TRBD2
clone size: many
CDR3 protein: CASSSGLAGIETQYF
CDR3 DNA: TGTGCCAGCAGCTCTGGACTAGCGGGGATAGAGACCCAGTACTTC

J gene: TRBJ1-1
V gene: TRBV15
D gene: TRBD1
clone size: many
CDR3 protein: CATSADRVDTEAFF
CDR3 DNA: TGTGCCACCAGCGCGGACAGGGTAGACACTGAAGCTTTCTTT

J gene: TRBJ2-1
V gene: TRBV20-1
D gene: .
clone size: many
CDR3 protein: CSARPGLYNEQFF
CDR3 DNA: TGCAGTGCTAGGCCGGGACTTTACAATGAGCAGTTCTTC

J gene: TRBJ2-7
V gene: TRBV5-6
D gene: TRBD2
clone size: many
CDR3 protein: CASRRRLAGVGTYEQYF
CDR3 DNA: TGTGCCAGCCGACGAAGACTAGCGGGGGTCGGGACCTACGAGCAGTACTTC

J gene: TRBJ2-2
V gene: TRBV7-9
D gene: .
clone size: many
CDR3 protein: CASSLTPGELFF
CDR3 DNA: TGTGCCAGCAGCTTAACCCCCGGGGAGCTGTTTTTT

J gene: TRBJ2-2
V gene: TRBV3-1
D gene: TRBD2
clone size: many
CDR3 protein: CASSLSSGGTGELFF
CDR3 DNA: TGTGCCAGCAGCCTATCTAGCGGGGGTACCGGGGAGCTGTTTTTT